Below, 6 T cell receptor beta chains from the same sample are listed, as sequenced in a study of blood T cell repertoires in COVID-19. The data were produced by immunoSEQ multiplex PCR, yet TCRdb's version contains in-frame clones alone and is incomplete. This table holds around 250,000 clones, about 89% found once. The sample consisted of peripheral blood. These receptors originate from a woman between 55 and 75 years old who had recovered from COVID-19.

V is TRBV28 and J is TRBJ2-2; 9 nucleotides align to TRBD2. The CDR3 spans 16 residues. J was trimmed by 2 bases and V by 6 bases; bases with no gene match: 7. Germline-derived CDR1 and CDR2 are MDHEN and SYDVKM. CDR3 loop: CASRWEGLANTGELFF. The CDR3, as DNA: TGTGCCAGCAGGTGGGAGGGACTAGCTAACACCGGGGAGCTGTTTTTT.

V and J are TRBV27 and TRBJ2-7; TRBD1 aligns across 7 bases. The CDR3 length is 16 residues. Trimming at V came to 5 bases and at J to 1 base, leaving 11 bases not matched to a gene. Germline values: CDR1 MNHEY, CDR2 SMNVEV (reference sequence). The CDR3: CASSEGQSTASYEQYF. CDR3 sequence (DNA): TGTGCCAGCAGTGAGGGACAGTCAACCGCTTCCTACGAGCAGTACTTC.

V is TRBV6-5 and J is TRBJ1-5; D not resolved. Germline-derived CDR1 and CDR2 are MNHEY and SVGAGI. The V gene lost 8 bases and the J gene lost 3 bases, with 11 bases spanning the gap. CDR3 size: 13 residues. CDR3 amino acids: CASATRANQPQHF. The DNA of the CDR3 is TGTGCCAGCGCAACGAGGGCCAATCAGCCCCAGCATTTT.

The chain recombines TRBV3-1 (or the pseudogene TRBV3-2) with TRBJ2-7, with 10 positions matching TRBD1. V shed 3 bases, J shed 2 bases, and the junction held 1 base outside the gene matches. The germline V gene encodes CDR1 LGHDT and CDR2 YNNKEL (reference sequence). The CDR3 spans 14 residues. CDR3 in amino acids: CASSQGQGPYEQYF. The CDR3 nucleotides read TGTGCCAGCAGCCAGGGACAGGGGCCCTACGAGCAGTACTTC.

The rearrangement uses TRBV3-1 (or the pseudogene TRBV3-2) and TRBJ2-7; 7 positions agree with TRBD2. This CDR3 region has 14 residues. Germline trimming cut 0 bases from V and 10 bases from J; bases unmatched to any gene: 9. Germline V gives CDR1 LGHDT, CDR2 YNNKEL (reference sequence). For the CDR3, the DNA is TGTGCCAGCAGCCAAGATCCCCCAGCGGGGTTCCAGTACTTC. Residues: CASSQDPPAGFQYF.

V and J are TRBV18 and TRBJ1-5; 8 nucleotides match TRBD1. The CDR3 runs 16 residues. Germline V lookup: CDR1 KGHSH, CDR2 LQKENI. With V trimmed by 2 bases and J by 2 bases, 5 bases remained unmatched. For the CDR3, the DNA is TGTGCCAGCTCACCAGGTCAGGGGGCGGGCAATCAGCCCCAGCATTTT. It yields the protein CASSPGQGAGNQPQHF.